This T cell receptor (beta chain) was sequenced during a study of cytomegalovirus exposure and HLA in healthy donors. The PCR ran on 60 Vbeta and 13 Jbeta primers. Assay used: immunoSEQ multiplex PCR; TCRdb lists only in-frame clones, some missing. This sample's table has about 78,000 clones. A remark on this clone: The antigen remains unidentified.

The study's findings and limits: Whilst most TCR sequences proved rare, a subset of public TCRs occurred across many donors. Later work found that TCR association rates differed between HLA loci; DRB1 had the most and HLA-C the fewest. Follow-up analysis later connected one missense variant in DCLRE1C with trimming of TCR beta V- and J-genes.

In germline, CDR1 is KGHSH, CDR2 LQKENI. J gave up 4 bases and V 5 bases, and 6 bases lay outside the gene matches. The CDR3 covers 14 residues. The sample consisted of PBMCs. The clonotype originates from a female donor in good health and CMV-seropositive. The rearrangement links TRBV18 to TRBJ1-1; 8 bases map to TRBD1. The CDR3 sequence: CASSSDRVGTEAFF. The DNA for the CDR3 is TGTGCCAGCTCATCGGACAGGGTTGGCACTGAAGCTTTCTTT. The full variable domain, rest sourced from reference TRBV18 and TRBJ1-1, is NAGVMQNPRHLVRRRGQEARLRCSPMKGHSHVYWYRQLPEEGLKFMVYLQKENIIDESGMPKERFSAEFPKEGPSILRIQQVVRGDSAAYFCASSSDRVGTEAFFGQGTRLTVV.